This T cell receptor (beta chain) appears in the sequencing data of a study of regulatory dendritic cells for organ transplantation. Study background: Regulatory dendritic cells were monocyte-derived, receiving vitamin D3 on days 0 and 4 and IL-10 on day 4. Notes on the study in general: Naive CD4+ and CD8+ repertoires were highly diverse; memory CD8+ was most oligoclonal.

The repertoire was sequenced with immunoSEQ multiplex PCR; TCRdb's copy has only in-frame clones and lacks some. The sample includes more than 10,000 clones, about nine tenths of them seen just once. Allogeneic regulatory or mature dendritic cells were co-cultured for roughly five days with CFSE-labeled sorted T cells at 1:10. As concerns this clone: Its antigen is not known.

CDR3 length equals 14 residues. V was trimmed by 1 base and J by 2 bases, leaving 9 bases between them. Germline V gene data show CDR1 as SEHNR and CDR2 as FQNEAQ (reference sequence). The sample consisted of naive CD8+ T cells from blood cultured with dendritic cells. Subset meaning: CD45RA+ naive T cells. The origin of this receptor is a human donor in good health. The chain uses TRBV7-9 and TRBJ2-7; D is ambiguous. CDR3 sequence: CASSLGPGAYEQYF. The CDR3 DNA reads TGTGCCAGCAGCTTAGGGCCAGGAGCCTACGAGCAGTACTTC.